This T cell receptor beta chain was observed in a study of long-term antiretroviral therapy in people with HIV. Germline V gene lookup returns CDR1 MDHEN and CDR2 SYDVKM. The CDR3 has 12 residues. V shed 3 bases and J shed 3 bases, with 6 bases lying between them. As concerns this clone: Its antigen is not known.

Broader study findings: Dating from 2004 to 2017, the blood was possibly obtained under older ART regimens.

The run of the v3.0 immunoSEQ assay was at survey level. Sequencing aimed to cover about 40,000-55,000 T-cell genomes per sample. This table comes from immunoSEQ multiplex PCR, and its TCRdb copy is limited to in-frame clones, with some not included. This sample has 20,000 to 25,000 clones, with about 88% found just once. This chain joins TRBV28 and TRBJ2-7; D is unresolved. This material consisted of unsorted PBMCs, taken 0.6 years after starting antiretroviral therapy. The TCR originated in a man aged 60 to 75 with HIV. The CDR3 nucleotides are TGTGCCAGCAGTTTTCTCGGCTACGAGCAGTACTTC. Translating gives CASSFLGYEQYF.